Listed below are T cell receptor beta chains from one sample, sequenced in a study of blood T cell repertoires in COVID-19. Repertoires were generated with immunoSEQ multiplex PCR, while TCRdb's copy carries only in-frame clones and drops some. The sample includes more than 6,500 clones, 85% to 90% of them seen just once. Source material: peripheral blood. Receptors were obtained from a man older than 75 with active COVID-19. The CDR3 runs from the conserved cysteine through the conserved F or W. The D gene is left open where the match is weak. Clone size is given for some rows only: seen once, a few or many times, or a class if the clone is expanded.

d_gene,j_gene,v_gene,abundance,CDR3aa,CDR3nt
.,TRBJ1-5,TRBV7-9,few,CASTPAGASNQPQHF,TGTGCCAGCACCCCCGCAGGGGCGAGCAATCAGCCCCAGCATTTT
TRBD2,TRBJ2-7,TRBV10-3,.,CAISESLGLAGGYEQYF,TGTGCCATCAGTGAGTCCTTAGGACTAGCGGGAGGCTACGAGCAGTACTTC
TRBD2,TRBJ2-1,TRBV7-7,few,CASSSGLAGTGNEQFF,TGTGCTAGCAGCTCCGGACTAGCGGGAACGGGTAATGAGCAGTTCTTC
.,TRBJ2-7,TRBV20-1,.,CSACGSGLSNEQYF,TGCAGTGCTTGTGGATCGGGACTGAGCAACGAGCAGTACTTC
.,TRBJ2-5,TRBV5-4,.,CASSNDNQETQYF,TGTGCCAGCAGCAACGACAACCAAGAGACCCAGTACTTC
.,TRBJ1-1,TRBV7-3,.,CASSLNSGEAFF,TGTGCCAGCAGCTTAAATTCGGGAGAAGCTTTCTTT
TRBD1,TRBJ2-5,TRBV5-1,.,CASSLGGQGQETQYF,TGCGCCAGCAGCTTGGGGGGACAGGGGCAAGAGACCCAGTACTTC
.,TRBJ1-5,TRBV5-6,.,CASSFRGAGNQPQHF,TGTGCCAGCAGCTTTCGGGGGGCGGGTAATCAGCCCCAGCATTTT
.,TRBJ1-1,TRBV10-3,.,CAISAVRDTGTEAFF,TGTGCCATCAGTGCAGTCAGGGACACCGGGACTGAAGCTTTCTTT
TRBD1,TRBJ1-3,TRBV7-9,few,CASRQGTGNTIYF,TGTGCCAGCCGACAGGGGACTGGAAACACCATATATTTT
TRBD1,TRBJ1-1,TRBV19,once,CASSYGDRVNTEAFF,TGTGCCAGTAGTTACGGGGACAGGGTGAACACTGAAGCTTTCTTT
.,TRBJ2-7,TRBV27,medium-sized,CASSETVAYEQYF,TGTGCCAGCAGTGAGACAGTCGCCTACGAGCAGTACTTC
.,TRBJ2-1,TRBV5-1,.,CASGSGGELSYNEQFF,TGCGCCTCCGGGAGTGGAGGGGAACTCTCCTACAATGAGCAGTTCTTC
TRBD2,TRBJ2-1,TRBV6-5,.,CASSHLAGAYNEQFF,TGTGCCAGCAGTCATCTAGCGGGAGCCTACAATGAGCAGTTCTTC
TRBD2,TRBJ2-5,TRBV5-1,.,CASSEPPTGGRETQYF,TGCGCCAGCAGCGAACCTCCGACGGGGGGGAGAGAGACCCAGTACTTC
TRBD2,TRBJ2-7,TRBV6-2/TRBV6-3,.,CASSPWTSGSYEQYF,TGTGCCAGCAGCCCATGGACTAGCGGGAGCTACGAGCAGTACTTC
TRBD2,TRBJ2-1,TRBV27,.,CASSLRGLAGGDEQFF,TGTGCCAGCAGTTTACGCGGACTAGCGGGAGGGGATGAGCAGTTCTTC
.,TRBJ1-6,TRBV28,.,CATPGDLNSPLHF,TGTGCCACCCCCGGGGACTTGAATTCACCCCTCCACTTT
.,TRBJ2-1,TRBV11-2,.,CASSSNHGNEQFF,TGTGCCAGCAGCTCTAATCACGGCAATGAGCAGTTCTTC
.,TRBJ1-1,TRBV5-1,once,CASSSTGNTEAFF,TGCGCCAGCAGCTCGACAGGGAACACTGAAGCTTTCTTT
.,TRBJ2-2,TRBV6-6,.,CASSYSGGGNTGELFF,TGTGCCAGCAGTTACTCGGGGGGAGGGAACACCGGGGAGCTGTTTTTT
.,TRBJ1-5,TRBV6-5,.,CASTRESNQPQHF,TGTGCCAGCACGAGGGAGAGCAATCAGCCCCAGCATTTT
.,TRBJ1-2,TRBV4-2,.,CASSQAAVSYGYTF,TGTGCCAGCAGCCAGGCAGCGGTTAGCTATGGCTACACCTTC
TRBD2,TRBJ2-7,TRBV4-1,.,CASSPPGLVLGEQYF,TGCGCCAGCAGCCCGCCGGGACTAGTCCTAGGCGAGCAGTACTTC
.,TRBJ2-1,TRBV19,.,CASSIVGSSSYNEQFF,TGTGCCAGTAGTATAGTGGGCAGTAGCTCCTACAATGAGCAGTTCTTC